The sequence of this T cell receptor beta chain was determined in a study of identical twins. TCRdb re-analysed the 5' RACE reads in MiXCR, keeping a single row per CDR3 protein. This sample has over 600,000 distinct CDR3 sequences, with around 21% found just once. Germline V CDR1 and CDR2: DFQATT, SNEGSKA (reference sequence). CDR3 length: 14 residues. Trimming took 5 bases from V and 5 from J, leaving 18 bases between them. This clonotype has just a few counts. These same data were also listed under a study on T cells expressing NK-cell markers. As reported in that work: CD3+CD56+NKG2C+, CD3+CD56+NKG2C- and CD3+CD56-NKG2C+ T cells, once sorted, supplied the TCR beta repertoires. HCMV seropositivity characterized seven of the eight sequenced donors, and seronegativity one. Dominant NKG2C+ clonotypes were found to form roughly 1.0-7.5% of CD8+ T cells in 5 or 6 donors.

This receptor was obtained from a woman younger than 30 in good health. V and J are TRBV20-1 and TRBJ1-1, with D perhaps matching TRBD1 (5 bases). Sequencing was carried out using PBMCs. CDR3 coding DNA: TGCAGTGCTCCGTATTACGGGGGGGAAACTGAAGCTTTCTTT. Its translation: CSAPYYGGETEAFF.